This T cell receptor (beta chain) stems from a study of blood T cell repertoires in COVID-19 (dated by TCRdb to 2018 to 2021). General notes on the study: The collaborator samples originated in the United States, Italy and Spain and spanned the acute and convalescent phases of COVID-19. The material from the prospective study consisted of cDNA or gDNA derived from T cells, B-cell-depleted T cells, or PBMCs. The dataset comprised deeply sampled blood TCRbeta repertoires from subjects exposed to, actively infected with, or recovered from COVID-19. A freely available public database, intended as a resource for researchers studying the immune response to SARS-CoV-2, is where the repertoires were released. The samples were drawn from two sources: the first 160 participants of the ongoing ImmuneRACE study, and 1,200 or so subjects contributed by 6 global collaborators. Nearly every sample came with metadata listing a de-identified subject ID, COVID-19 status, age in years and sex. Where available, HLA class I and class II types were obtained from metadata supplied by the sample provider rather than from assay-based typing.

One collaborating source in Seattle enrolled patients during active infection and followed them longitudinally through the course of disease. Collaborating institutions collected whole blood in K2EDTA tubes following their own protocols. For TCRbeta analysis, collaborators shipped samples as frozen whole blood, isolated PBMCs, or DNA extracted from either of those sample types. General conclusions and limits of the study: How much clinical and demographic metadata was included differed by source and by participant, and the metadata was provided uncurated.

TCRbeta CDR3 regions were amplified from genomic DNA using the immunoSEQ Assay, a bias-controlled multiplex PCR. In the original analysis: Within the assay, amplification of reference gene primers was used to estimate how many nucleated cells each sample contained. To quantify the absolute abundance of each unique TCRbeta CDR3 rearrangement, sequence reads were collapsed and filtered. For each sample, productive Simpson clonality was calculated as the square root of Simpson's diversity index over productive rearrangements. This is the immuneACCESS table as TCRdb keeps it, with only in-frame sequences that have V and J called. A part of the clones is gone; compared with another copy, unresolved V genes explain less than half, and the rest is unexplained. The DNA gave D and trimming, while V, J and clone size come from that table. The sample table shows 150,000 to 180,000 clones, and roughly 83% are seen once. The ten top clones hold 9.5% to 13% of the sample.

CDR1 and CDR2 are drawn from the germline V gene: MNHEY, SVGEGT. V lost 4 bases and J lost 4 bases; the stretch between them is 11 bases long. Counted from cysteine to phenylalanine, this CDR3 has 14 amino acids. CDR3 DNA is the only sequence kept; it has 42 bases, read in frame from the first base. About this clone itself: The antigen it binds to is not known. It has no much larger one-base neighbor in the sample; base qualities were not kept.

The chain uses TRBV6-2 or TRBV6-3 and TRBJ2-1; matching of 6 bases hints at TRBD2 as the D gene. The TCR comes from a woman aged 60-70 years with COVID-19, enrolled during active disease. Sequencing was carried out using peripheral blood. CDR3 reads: CASSFSGTYNEQFF. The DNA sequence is TGTGCCAGCAGTTTTTCCGGGACTTACAATGAGCAGTTCTTC.